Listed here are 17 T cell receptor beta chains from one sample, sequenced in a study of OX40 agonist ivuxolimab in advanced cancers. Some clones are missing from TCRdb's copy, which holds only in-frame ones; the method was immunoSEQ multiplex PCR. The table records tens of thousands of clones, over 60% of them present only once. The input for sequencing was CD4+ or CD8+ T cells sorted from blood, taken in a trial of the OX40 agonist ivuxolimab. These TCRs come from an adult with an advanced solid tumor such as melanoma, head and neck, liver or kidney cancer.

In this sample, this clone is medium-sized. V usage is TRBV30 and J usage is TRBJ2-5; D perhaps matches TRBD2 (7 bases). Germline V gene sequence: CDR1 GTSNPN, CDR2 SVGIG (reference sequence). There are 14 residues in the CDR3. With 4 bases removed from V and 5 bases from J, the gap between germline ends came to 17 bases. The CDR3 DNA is TGTGCCTGGACGTGGGGGGGCAATCAGGAGACCCAGTACTTC. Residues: CAWTWGGNQETQYF.

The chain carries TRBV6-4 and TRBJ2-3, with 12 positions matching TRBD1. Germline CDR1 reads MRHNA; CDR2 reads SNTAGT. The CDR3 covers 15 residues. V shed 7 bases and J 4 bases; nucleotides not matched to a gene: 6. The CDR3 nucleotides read TGTGCCAGCAAACCCGGGACAGGGGGCGCAGATACGCAGTATTTT. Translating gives CASKPGTGGADTQYF.

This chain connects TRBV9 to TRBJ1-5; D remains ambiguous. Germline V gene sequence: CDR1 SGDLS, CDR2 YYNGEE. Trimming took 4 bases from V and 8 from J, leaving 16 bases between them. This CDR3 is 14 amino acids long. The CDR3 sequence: CASSPQDGAEPQHF. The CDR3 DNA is TGTGCCAGCAGCCCTCAGGACGGAGCCGAGCCCCAGCATTTT.

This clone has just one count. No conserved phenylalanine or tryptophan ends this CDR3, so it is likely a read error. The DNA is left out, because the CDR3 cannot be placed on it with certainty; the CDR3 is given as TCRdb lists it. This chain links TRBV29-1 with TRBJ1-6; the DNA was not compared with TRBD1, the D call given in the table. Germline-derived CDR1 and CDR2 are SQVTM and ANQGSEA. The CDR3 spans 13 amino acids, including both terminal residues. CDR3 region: CSVARTGKFTPPL.

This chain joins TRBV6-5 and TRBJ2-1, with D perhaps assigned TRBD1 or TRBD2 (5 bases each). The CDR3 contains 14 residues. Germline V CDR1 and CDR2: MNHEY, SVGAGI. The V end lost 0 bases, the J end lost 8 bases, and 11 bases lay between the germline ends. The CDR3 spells CASSYSGARDEQFF. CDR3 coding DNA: TGTGCCAGCAGTTACTCAGGGGCGAGGGATGAGCAGTTCTTC.

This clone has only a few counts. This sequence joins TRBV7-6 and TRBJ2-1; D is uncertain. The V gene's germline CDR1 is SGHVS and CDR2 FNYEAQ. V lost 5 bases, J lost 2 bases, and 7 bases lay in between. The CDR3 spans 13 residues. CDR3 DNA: TGTGCCAGCAGCCTCGACACCTACAATGAGCAGTTCTTC. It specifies CASSLDTYNEQFF. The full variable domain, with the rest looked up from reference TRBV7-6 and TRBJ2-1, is GAGVSQSPRYKVTKRGQDVALRCDPISGHVSLYWYRQALGQGPEFLTYFNYEAQQDKSGLPNDRFSAERPEGSISTLTIQRTEQRDSAMYRCASSLDTYNEQFFGPGTRLTVL.

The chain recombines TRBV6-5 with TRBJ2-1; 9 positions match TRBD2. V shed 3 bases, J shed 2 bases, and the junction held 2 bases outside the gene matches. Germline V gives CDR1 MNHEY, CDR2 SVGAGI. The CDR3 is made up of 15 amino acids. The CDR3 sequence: CASSYERGAYNEQFF. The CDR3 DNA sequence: TGTGCCAGCAGTTATGAGCGGGGGGCCTACAATGAGCAGTTCTTC.

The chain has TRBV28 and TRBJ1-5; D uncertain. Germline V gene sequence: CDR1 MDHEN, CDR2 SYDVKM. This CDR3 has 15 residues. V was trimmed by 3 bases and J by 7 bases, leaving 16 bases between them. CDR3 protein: CASSFGGVGSQPQHF. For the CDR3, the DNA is TGTGCCAGCAGTTTCGGCGGAGTTGGTTCGCAGCCCCAGCATTTT.

This chain's CDR3 is CASSSAGRGYTF. Here the CDR3 DNA reads TGTGCCAGCAGTTCAGCAGGAAGGGGCTACACCTTC. The chain has TRBV6-6 and TRBJ1-2; D uncertain. From germline, CDR1 is MNHNY and CDR2 SVGAGI (reference sequence). The CDR3 is 12 residues long. V was shortened by 4 bases and J by 8 bases, with 11 bases between the two germline ends.

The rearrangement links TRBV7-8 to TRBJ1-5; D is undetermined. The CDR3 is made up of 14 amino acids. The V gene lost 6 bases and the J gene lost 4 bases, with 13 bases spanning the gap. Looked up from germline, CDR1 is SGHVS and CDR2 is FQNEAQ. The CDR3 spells CASRAENVNQPQHF. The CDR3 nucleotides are TGTGCCAGCAGAGCGGAGAACGTAAATCAGCCCCAGCATTTT. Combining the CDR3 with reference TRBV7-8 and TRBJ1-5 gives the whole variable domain GAGVSQSPRYKVAKRGQDVALRCDPISGHVSLFWYQQALGQGPEFLTYFQNEAQLDKSGLPSDRFFAERPEGSVSTLKIQRTQQEDSAVYLCASRAENVNQPQHFGDGTRLSIL.

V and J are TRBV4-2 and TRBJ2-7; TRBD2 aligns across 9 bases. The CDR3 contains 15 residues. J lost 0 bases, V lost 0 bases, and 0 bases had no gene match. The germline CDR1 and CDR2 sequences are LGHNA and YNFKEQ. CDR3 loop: CASSQETSGSYEQYF. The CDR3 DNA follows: TGTGCCAGCAGCCAAGAGACTAGCGGCTCCTACGAGCAGTACTTC.

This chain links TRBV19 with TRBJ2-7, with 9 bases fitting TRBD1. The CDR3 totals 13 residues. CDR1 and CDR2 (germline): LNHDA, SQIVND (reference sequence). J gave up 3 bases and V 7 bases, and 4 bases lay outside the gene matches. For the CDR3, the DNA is TGTGCCAGTAAACAGGGGGCACTCTACGAGCAGTACTTC. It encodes CASKQGALYEQYF.

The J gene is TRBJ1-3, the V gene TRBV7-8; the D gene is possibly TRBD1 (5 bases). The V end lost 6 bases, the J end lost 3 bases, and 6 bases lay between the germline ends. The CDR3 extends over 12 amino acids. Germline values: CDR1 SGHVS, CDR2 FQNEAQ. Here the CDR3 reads CASRGDGNTIYF. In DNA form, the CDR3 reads TGTGCCAGCAGGGGGGATGGAAACACCATATATTTT.

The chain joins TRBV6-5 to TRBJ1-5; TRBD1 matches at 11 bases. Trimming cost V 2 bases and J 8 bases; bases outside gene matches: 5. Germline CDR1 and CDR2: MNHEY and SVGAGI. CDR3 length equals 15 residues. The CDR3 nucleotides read TGTGCCAGCAGTTACGGACAGGGGGCTGGCGAGCCCCAGCATTTT. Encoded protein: CASSYGQGAGEPQHF.

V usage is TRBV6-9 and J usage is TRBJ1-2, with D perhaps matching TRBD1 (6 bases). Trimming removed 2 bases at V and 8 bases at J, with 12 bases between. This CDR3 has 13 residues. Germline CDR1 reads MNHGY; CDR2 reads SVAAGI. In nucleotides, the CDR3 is TGTGCCAGCAGTTATCAGGGGTCGGGAGGCTACACCTTC. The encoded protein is CASSYQGSGGYTF.

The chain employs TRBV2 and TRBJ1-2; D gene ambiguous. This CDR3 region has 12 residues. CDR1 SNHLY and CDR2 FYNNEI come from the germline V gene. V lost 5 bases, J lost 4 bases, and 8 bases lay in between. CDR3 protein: CASSLTAYGYTF. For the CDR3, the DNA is TGTGCCAGCAGTTTAACAGCCTATGGCTACACCTTC.

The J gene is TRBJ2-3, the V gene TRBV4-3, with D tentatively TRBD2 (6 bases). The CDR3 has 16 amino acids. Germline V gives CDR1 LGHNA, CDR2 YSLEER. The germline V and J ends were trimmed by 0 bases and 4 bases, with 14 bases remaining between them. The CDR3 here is CASSQEWGLAADTQYF. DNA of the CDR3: TGCGCCAGCAGCCAAGAGTGGGGACTCGCCGCAGATACGCAGTATTTT.